These 13 T cell receptor beta chains were sequenced from one sample in a study of T cell responses to AZD1222 COVID-19 vaccine. TCRdb's table, derived via immunoSEQ multiplex PCR, lists solely in-frame clones and lacks some. Of about 150,000 clones listed, 92% are singletons. The sequencing used peripheral blood, collected 28 days after the second AZD1222 dose. The receptors were gathered from an adult who received the AZD1222 COVID-19 vaccine.

This clone was seen once. The chain is built from TRBV28 and TRBJ2-3; TRBD2 matches 8 bases. CDR3 length equals 17 residues. In germline, CDR1 is MDHEN, CDR2 SYDVKM. Trimming cost V 5 bases and J 1 base; bases outside gene matches: 11. The CDR3 DNA reads as TGTGCCAGCAGTCGGCGGCGGGTAGCGGGACGCACAGATACGCAGTATTTT. This encodes CASSRRRVAGRTDTQYF.

This chain links TRBV9 with TRBJ1-3, with D maybe TRBD1 (5 bases). With 1 base removed from V and 0 bases from J, the gap between germline ends came to 8 bases. The CDR3 is 15 amino acids. CDR1 and CDR2 (germline): SGDLS, YYNGEE. The CDR3: CASSVLGGSGNTIYF. In DNA form, the CDR3 reads TGTGCCAGCAGCGTACTTGGGGGCTCTGGAAACACCATATATTTT.

This clone was counted only a few times. V usage is TRBV24-1 and J usage is TRBJ2-5, with D unclear. CDR1 and CDR2 from the germline V gene are KGHDR and SFDVKD. V was pared by 0 bases and J by 0 bases, with 7 bases between. This CDR3 region has 15 residues. The CDR3 loop reads CATSDLLGDQETQYF. CDR3 DNA sequence: TGTGCCACCAGTGATTTGTTAGGAGACCAAGAGACCCAGTACTTC.

The rearrangement links TRBV12-3 or TRBV12-4 to TRBJ1-4; no definite D call. The CDR3 runs to 12 residues. V was clipped by 3 bases and J by 8 bases, with 7 bases between them. Here the CDR3 reads CASSFGQEKLFF. In DNA, the CDR3 is TGTGCCAGCAGTTTTGGTCAAGAAAAACTGTTTTTT.

This chain links TRBV5-4 with TRBJ1-4; a possible D gene is TRBD1 (5 bases). The CDR3 loop spans 14 amino acids. Trimming took 6 bases from V and 0 from J, leaving 9 bases between them. Germline CDR1 reads SGHNT; CDR2 reads YYREEE (reference sequence). The CDR3 is CASNDSPTNEKLFF. The CDR3, as DNA: TGTGCCAGCAACGACAGCCCAACTAATGAAAAACTGTTTTTT.

The rearrangement links TRBV5-8 to TRBJ1-2, with TRBD1 as a possible D gene (5 bases). Trimming took 2 bases from V and 7 from J, leaving 6 bases between them. CDR3 length: 11 residues. Germline V CDR1 and CDR2: SGHTS, YDEGEE. CDR3 loop: CASSFGTGYTF. In DNA form, the CDR3 reads TGTGCCAGCAGCTTTGGGACTGGCTACACCTTC.

This clone came up a few times. The J gene is TRBJ1-2, the V gene TRBV19; D perhaps matches TRBD1 (5 bases). V was shortened by 5 bases and J by 7 bases, with 17 bases between the two germline ends. CDR3 length: 14 residues. The V gene's germline CDR1 is LNHDA and CDR2 SQIVND (reference sequence). The CDR3: CASSLGQGTVGYTF. The CDR3 DNA reads TGTGCCAGTAGTCTTGGACAAGGGACGGTTGGCTACACCTTC. The full variable domain, rest sourced from reference TRBV19 and TRBJ1-2, is DGGITQSPKYLFRKEGQNVTLSCEQNLNHDAMYWYRQDPGQGLRLIYYSQIVNDFQKGDIAEGYSVSREKKESFPLTVTSAQKNPTAFYLCASSLGQGTVGYTFGSGTRLTVV.

The gene calls are TRBV30 and TRBJ1-5, with TRBD1 matching over 11 bases. J lost 5 bases, V lost 5 bases, and 2 bases had no gene match. CDR3 size: 13 residues. Germline V gene sequence: CDR1 GTSNPN, CDR2 SVGIG (reference sequence). DNA for the CDR3: TGTGCCTGGGGACAGGGGGCGCATCAGCCCCAGCATTTT. It codes for CAWGQGAHQPQHF.

CDR3 bases: TGTGCCAGCAGCTCCCCTCCCGGGACAGGTTCTCCCCTCCACTTT. As protein: CASSSPPGTGSPLHF. The V call is TRBV7-2, the J call TRBJ1-6, with 8 bases aligning to TRBD1. J gave up 13 bases and V 4 bases, and 12 bases lay outside the gene matches. This CDR3 is 15 amino acids long. Germline loops: CDR1 SGHTA, CDR2 FQGNSA.

Notes on this clone: Other DNA sequences within the sample encode an identical CDR3. The chain has TRBV28 and TRBJ1-2; D remains ambiguous. This CDR3 comprises 12 residues. The V and J ends lost 6 bases and 2 bases respectively, with 7 bases between them. Germline CDR1 MDHEN, CDR2 SYDVKM. The CDR3 protein is CASSFPNYGYTF. The CDR3 coding sequence is TGTGCCAGCAGCTTCCCCAACTATGGCTACACCTTC.

V and J are TRBV3-1 (or the pseudogene TRBV3-2) and TRBJ1-5, with 10 bases matching TRBD1. This CDR3 contains 24 residues. Looked up from germline, CDR1 is LGHDT and CDR2 is YNNKEL (reference sequence). The V gene end was trimmed by 1 base and the J gene end by 0 bases; junction bases not matched to a gene: 24. This chain's CDR3 is CASSQARPGQGSFQSFYSNQPQHF. Here the CDR3 DNA reads TGTGCCAGCAGCCAAGCCCGCCCGGGACAGGGGAGCTTCCAATCTTTTTATAGCAATCAGCCCCAGCATTTT.

The DNA for the CDR3 is TGTGCCAGCAGCGTTCTAGCGGGAGAGGGCTATGAGCAGTTCTTC. The encoded protein is CASSVLAGEGYEQFF. The rearrangement uses TRBV7-9 and TRBJ2-1; 10 positions match TRBD2. Germline CDR1 SEHNR, CDR2 FQNEAQ (reference sequence). V shed 5 bases, J shed 8 bases, and the junction held 9 bases outside the gene matches. This CDR3 has 15 amino acids.

The V and J genes are TRBV14 and TRBJ1-1; D possibly corresponds to TRBD1 (6 bases). CDR3 size: 19 residues. Trimming left V 5 bases short and J 0 bases short, with 25 bases between. In germline, CDR1 is SGHDN, CDR2 FVKESK. In DNA, the CDR3 is TGTGCCAGCAGCTACCATCACGACAGGAGGCGAAGGGTGAACACTGAAGCTTTCTTT. Amino acid sequence: CASSYHHDRRRRVNTEAFF.